These 8 T cell receptor beta chains share one sample of origin, sequenced in a study of beta chain features in type 1 diabetes (dated by TCRdb to the late 2010s). To prepare the library, the immunoSEQ multiplex PCR assay was applied. The entire isolated RNA was reverse transcribed using the High Capacity cDNA Reverse Transcription Kit, and thus expressed TCRB transcripts were sequenced. TCRdb stores this immuneACCESS table with in-frame sequences only. Part of the clones is absent; in the studies checked, under half of the shortfall reflects unresolved V genes, and no reason is known for the rest. This sample is represented by hundreds of thousands of clones; 68% of them were singletons. Around 0.05% of the sample comes from the top ten. Specimen: naive CD4+ T cells from blood. This specimen's cell subset or site label, interpreted: true naive CD4+ T cells. These receptors all come from a man aged 30 to 45 in good health.

The chain carries TRBV7-2 and TRBJ2-7, with 11 bases matching TRBD1. Germline lookup yields CDR1 SGHTA and CDR2 FQGNSA. J lost 4 bases, V lost 4 bases, and 6 bases had no gene match. This CDR3 spans 15 amino acids. The DNA for the CDR3 is TGTGCCAGCAGCTCGACCCGGGACAGGGGGTACGAGCAGTACTTC. Encoded protein: CASSSTRDRGYEQYF.

The rearrangement links TRBV9 to TRBJ2-2; possible D gene TRBD2, 6 bases. This CDR3 contains 16 residues. CDR1 and CDR2 (germline): SGDLS, YYNGEE. V lost 0 bases and J lost 4, with 13 bases in between. CDR3 residues: CASSVDGGSVTGELFF. The CDR3 DNA follows: TGTGCCAGCAGCGTAGACGGAGGGTCGGTCACCGGGGAGCTGTTTTTT.

CDR3 nucleotide sequence: TGTGCCAGCAGCGTAGGCGCGGGAACCTACAATGAGCAGTTCTTC. As protein: CASSVGAGTYNEQFF. The chain employs TRBV9 and TRBJ2-1; D perhaps matches TRBD2 (6 bases). CDR1 is SGDLS, CDR2 YYNGEE, per germline. With 0 bases removed from V and 2 bases from J, the gap between germline ends came to 9 bases. This CDR3 is built from 15 residues.

The gene calls are TRBV2 and TRBJ2-1, with TRBD2 identical over 7 bases. CDR1 is SNHLY and CDR2 is FYNNEI in the germline V gene. The CDR3 extends over 17 amino acids. The ends lost 6 bases at V and 1 base at J; junction bases unmatched: 12. The DNA of the CDR3 is TGTGCCAGCAGCCCCCGAAGCGGGGCCTTTTCCTACAATGAGCAGTTCTTC. Encoded protein: CASSPRSGAFSYNEQFF.

This clone was detected only a few times. The rearrangement uses TRBV29-1 and TRBJ2-1; TRBD2 matches at 7 bases. This CDR3 comprises 13 residues. The germline V gene has CDR1 SQVTM and CDR2 ANQGSEA. Trimming took 4 bases from V and 6 from J; bases not matched to a gene: 6. The CDR3 DNA is TGCAGCGTTGTAAAACTAGCGAGCAATGAGCAGTTCTTC. This sequence encodes CSVVKLASNEQFF.

The chain links TRBV7-9 to TRBJ2-2; possibly TRBD2 for D (6 bases). V lost 3 bases to trimming and J lost 2 bases, with 10 bases between them. The CDR3 runs 15 residues. CDR1 and CDR2 from the germline V gene are SEHNR and FQNEAQ (reference sequence). CDR3 nucleotide sequence: TGTGCCAGCAGCTTTCAGGGAGGAAACACCGGGGAGCTGTTTTTT. It encodes CASSFQGGNTGELFF.

The chain is built from TRBV10-3 and TRBJ2-3, with 11 bases lining up with TRBD2. CDR1 and CDR2 (germline): ENHRY, SYGVKD. This CDR3 has 16 amino acids. V shed 10 bases, J shed 2 bases, and the junction held 11 bases outside the gene matches. The CDR3 is CASCQLAGALTDTQYF. CDR3 DNA sequence: TGTGCCAGCTGCCAACTAGCGGGAGCCCTCACAGATACGCAGTATTTT.

The chain is built from TRBV30 and TRBJ2-1, with D hard to call. The CDR3 covers 12 residues. CDR1 and CDR2 (germline): GTSNPN, SVGIG (reference sequence). Trimming took 7 bases from V and 7 from J, leaving 14 bases between them. This CDR3 is CAYWQVRNEQFF. The CDR3 nucleotides are TGTGCCTATTGGCAGGTACGGAATGAGCAGTTCTTC.